This section outlines one T cell receptor (beta chain) sequence together with its context. Profiled with immunoSEQ multiplex PCR; TCRdb holds only in-frame clones, not every one. The sample contains about 130,000 clones, more than 75% of which appear only once. The sample belongs to a study of blood T cell repertoires in COVID-19. The CDR3 has 12 amino acids. Germline V lookup: CDR1 MNHEY, CDR2 SMNVEV (reference sequence). J lost 8 bases, V lost 6 bases, and 6 bases had no gene match. The rearrangement uses TRBV27 and TRBJ1-2, with 7 positions matching TRBD1. This receptor was taken from a woman in her 70s with COVID-19, enrolled during active disease. Sequencing used peripheral blood. The CDR3 loop reads CASSPTGYGYTF. The CDR3 region has the DNA TGTGCCAGCAGCCCGACAGGGTACGGCTACACCTTC.